The 16 T cell receptor beta chains reported below all come from one sample, sequenced in a study of T cells in Graves' hyperthyroidism and ophthalmopathy. RNA transcripts gave rise to amplified TCR beta CDR3 regions. TCR CDR3 regions were first amplified by RT-PCR with HTBI primers. TCRdb re-derived calls from the multiplex PCR reads in MiXCR, one entry per CDR3 protein. This table holds a few hundred thousand distinct CDR3 sequences, 17% found once. The sequencing input was blood. The receptors shown here come from a woman in her forties or fifties with Graves' hyperthyroidism.

This clonotype was recorded many times. This rearrangement joins TRBV7-3 to TRBJ2-7; D is possibly TRBD2 (5 bases). The ends were cut back, 5 bases at V and 0 bases at J, with 14 bases in the middle. The CDR3 has 15 amino acids. Germline loops: CDR1 SGHTA, CDR2 FQGTGA. The CDR3, as DNA: TGTGCCAGCAGCCCCGCCTCGGGAACCTCCTACGAGCAGTACTTC. Residues: CASSPASGTSYEQYF.

This clonotype appeared a few times. This chain connects TRBV10-3 to TRBJ1-1; 10 bases are shared with TRBD1. CDR1 is ENHRY, CDR2 SYGVKD, per germline. V lost 6 bases and J lost 4; bases outside the gene matches: 5. The CDR3 runs 14 residues. CDR3 DNA sequence: TGTGCCATCAGAGGGACAGGGGATGGCACTGAAGCTTTCTTT. Its translation: CAIRGTGDGTEAFF.

Details on this clonotype: The junction shows a germline mismatch at one end, possibly a read error. V usage is TRBV7-3 and J usage is TRBJ2-1, with unresolved D. The CDR3 is 16 amino acids. Per the germline V gene, CDR1 is SGHTA and CDR2 is FQGTGA. The CDR3 DNA sequence: TGTGCCAGCAGCTTAAATCCCGGGTCCACGTACAGTGAGCAGTTCTTC. It translates to CASSLNPGSTYSEQFF.

This clonotype was counted a few times. The rearrangement links TRBV5-1 to TRBJ2-5; TRBD1 might be the D (6 bases). Germline V CDR1 and CDR2: SGHRS, YFSETQ. V gave up 4 bases and J gave up 4 bases, with 11 bases separating them. The CDR3 runs 13 residues. The CDR3 loop reads CASSLGQRETQYF. The DNA of the CDR3 is TGCGCCAGCAGCCTTGGACAGAGAGAGACCCAGTACTTC.

This clonotype has a count of ten or more. The chain carries TRBV2 and TRBJ1-1, with 9 positions matching TRBD1. The CDR3 extends over 13 amino acids. Per germline, CDR1 SNHLY and CDR2 FYNNEI. With 9 bases clipped from V and 4 bases from J, the junction kept 6 bases outside the gene matches. DNA of the CDR3: TGTGCCAGTGGGACAGGGTCTGGCACTGAAGCTTTCTTT. This translates into CASGTGSGTEAFF.

The sample holds many counts of this clonotype. CDR3 sequence reads: CASSLTGGGYNEQFF. CDR3 in DNA: TGTGCCAGCAGTCTGACAGGGGGCGGATACAATGAGCAGTTCTTC. This chain links TRBV28 with TRBJ2-1; 10 bases fit TRBD1. CDR3 length: 15 amino acids. The V gene end was trimmed by 5 bases and the J gene end by 4 bases; junction bases not matched to a gene: 5. Germline CDR1 MDHEN, CDR2 SYDVKM.

J is TRBJ2-2 and V is TRBV19; 9 bases map to TRBD2. J lost 7 bases, V lost 3 bases, and 6 bases had no gene match. From germline, CDR1 is LNHDA and CDR2 SQIVND (reference sequence). The CDR3 length is 15 residues. Here the CDR3 reads CASSIGSGSGGELFF. DNA for the CDR3: TGTGCCAGTAGTATCGGTAGCGGGAGCGGCGGGGAGCTGTTTTTT.

The V gene is TRBV29-1, the J gene TRBJ2-1; 9 bases align to TRBD2. The CDR3 length is 15 residues. CDR1 SQVTM and CDR2 ANQGSEA come from the germline V gene. The J segment lost 9 bases and the V segment lost 1 base, leaving 10 bases of the junction unmatched. CDR3 bases: TGCAGCGTTGAAGCCCTAGCGGGACATGGTATTGAGCAGTTCTTC. It codes for CSVEALAGHGIEQFF.

In DNA, the CDR3 is TGTGCCAGCAGTTTCCCGGACGGCAAAGAGACCCAGTACTTC. Translation gives CASSFPDGKETQYF. The chain couples TRBV6-2 or TRBV6-3 to TRBJ2-5, with D hard to call. Germline V CDR1 and CDR2: MNHEY, SVGEGT. The CDR3 length is 14 residues. Trimming removed 4 bases from V and 3 bases from J, with 12 bases in between.

The rearrangement links TRBV19 to TRBJ1-5; tentatively, D is TRBD1 (6 bases). The CDR3 is 16 residues long. The germline CDR1 and CDR2 sequences are LNHDA and SQIVND (reference sequence). Trimming stripped 4 bases from V and 1 base from J, with 14 bases between. CDR3 sequence (DNA): TGTGCCAGTAGTACGCAACAGGGTAGCAGCAATCAGCCCCAGCATTTT. Protein product: CASSTQQGSSNQPQHF.

This clonotype was seen repeatedly, ten times or more. The V gene is TRBV11-3, the J gene TRBJ2-3; no definite D call. Trimming cost V 4 bases and J 6 bases, with 8 bases left between them. The germline gives CDR1 SGHNT, CDR2 YENEEA. The CDR3 is made up of 12 amino acids. The CDR3 nucleotides read TGTGCCAGCAGCTCCTCGCTGGATACGCAGTATTTT. It encodes CASSSSLDTQYF.

There are many counts of this clonotype. V and J are TRBV2 and TRBJ1-1, with D perhaps TRBD1 (5 bases). There are 13 residues in the CDR3. The ends were cut back, 8 bases at V and 7 bases at J, with 17 bases in the middle. The germline gives CDR1 SNHLY, CDR2 FYNNEI. The CDR3 region has the DNA TGTGCCAGCGTCCAAACCCGGGACGGTGAAGCTTTCTTT. Its protein product is CASVQTRDGEAFF.

Many counts were recorded for this clonotype. The chain recombines TRBV11-3 with TRBJ2-1, with D unresolved. Germline-derived CDR1 and CDR2 are SGHNT and YENEEA. Trimming took off 10 bases at V and 0 bases at J, with 13 bases between the two ends. The CDR3 length is 14 residues. This CDR3 reads CATGPITSYNEQFF. Written as DNA, the CDR3 is TGTGCCACCGGGCCAATTACCTCCTACAATGAGCAGTTCTTC. The variable domain in full, completed from reference TRBV11-3 and TRBJ2-1, reads EAGVVQSPRYKIIEKKQPVAFWCNPISGHNTLYWYLQNLGQGPELLIRYENEEAVDDSQLPKDRFSAERLKGVDSTLKIQPAELGDSAVYLCATGPITSYNEQFFGPGTRLTVL.

This clonotype showed up just a few times. This rearrangement joins TRBV5-6 to TRBJ1-2; a weak D match, TRBD1 (5 bases). The V and J ends lost 1 base and 7 bases respectively, with 11 bases between them. In germline, CDR1 is SGHDT, CDR2 YYEEEE. This CDR3 has 13 residues. The CDR3 DNA reads TGTGCCAGCAGCTTGCAGCCGGGGGGTGGCTACACCTTC. The encoded protein is CASSLQPGGGYTF.

This clonotype was found a few times. The J gene is TRBJ2-7, the V gene TRBV12-3 or TRBV12-4, with 7 bases aligning to TRBD2. Germline trimming cut 6 bases from V and 7 bases from J; bases unmatched to any gene: 12. CDR3 length: 14 residues. Here the CDR3 DNA reads TGTGCCAGCAGCCTCCGGGACTACCTTTGGGAGCAGTACTTC. It is translated as CASSLRDYLWEQYF.

V gene TRBV29-1 combines with J gene TRBJ2-2; TRBD1 or TRBD2 may be the D gene (5 bases each). Trimming took 4 bases from V and 2 from J, leaving 8 bases between them. Germline V gene lookup returns CDR1 SQVTM and CDR2 ANQGSEA. This CDR3 contains 13 residues. CDR3 residues: CSVVGDNTGELFF. The CDR3 DNA reads as TGCAGCGTTGTGGGGGATAACACCGGGGAGCTGTTTTTT.